Below, 32 T cell receptor beta chains from the same sample are listed, as sequenced in a study of blood T cell repertoires in COVID-19. The table came from immunoSEQ multiplex PCR; TCRdb's copy has only in-frame clones and leaves some out. The table has some 300,000 clones, about nine tenths seen once; the top ten hold about 9.4%. Sequenced sample: PBMCs or T cells enriched from blood (not recorded which). These receptors were collected from a woman aged 25-40 years who had recovered from COVID-19.

J is TRBJ1-5 and V is TRBV19; TRBD1 matches at 9 bases. CDR3 length: 15 residues. From germline, CDR1 is LNHDA and CDR2 SQIVND (reference sequence). J lost 8 bases, V lost 6 bases, and 11 bases had no gene match. The CDR3 bases are TGTGCCAGTAGCATACTCGGGACAGGGTTTGAGCCCCAGCATTTT. Translated, it gives CASSILGTGFEPQHF.

As DNA, the CDR3 is TGCGCCAGTACTCAGGGGTATATGAACACTGAAGCTTTCTTT. It codes for CASTQGYMNTEAFF. This chain joins TRBV10-2 and TRBJ1-1; possibly TRBD1 for D (6 bases). This CDR3 has 14 amino acids. Germline CDR1 reads WSHSY; CDR2 reads SAAADI. V lost 9 bases, J lost 0 bases, and 14 bases lay in between.

This rearrangement joins TRBV9 to TRBJ2-5, with TRBD2 matching over 13 bases. Unmatched junction bases numbered 5, after V lost 2 bases and J lost 4 bases. This CDR3 has 16 amino acids. Germline assignment: CDR1 SGDLS and CDR2 YYNGEE. CDR3 in amino acids: CASSVGTSGAPETQYF. Written as DNA, the CDR3 is TGTGCCAGCAGCGTTGGGACTAGCGGGGCCCCAGAGACCCAGTACTTC.

The chain couples TRBV7-9 to TRBJ1-4; D gene uncertain. CDR3 size: 16 residues. Germline lookup yields CDR1 SEHNR and CDR2 FQNEAQ (reference sequence). The ends were cut back, 0 bases at V and 2 bases at J, with 10 bases in the middle. The DNA of the CDR3 is TGTGCCAGCAGCTTAGCGATCGGGGATACTAATGAAAAACTGTTTTTT. Encoded protein: CASSLAIGDTNEKLFF. Looking up the rest from reference TRBV7-9 and TRBJ1-4 gives the full variable domain: DTGVSQNPRHKITKRGQNVTFRCDPISEHNRLYWYRQTLGQGPEFLTYFQNEAQLEKSRLLSDRFSAERPKGSFSTLEIQRTEQGDSAMYLCASSLAIGDTNEKLFFGSGTQLSVL.

In this sample, this clone turned up once. V is TRBV11-3 and J is TRBJ2-7; TRBD1 might be the D (5 bases). Germline lookup yields CDR1 SGHNT and CDR2 YENEEA. Between the trimmed V and J ends, which lost 3 bases and 6 bases, there was a span of 18 bases. This CDR3 is built from 15 residues. The CDR3 DNA follows: TGTGCCAGCAGCTTTTCAGGGTCGACCGAAACCGAGCAGTACTTC. Its translation is CASSFSGSTETEQYF.

A few counts support this clone. The genes are TRBV6-5 and TRBJ2-1, with D maybe TRBD2 (5 bases). Germline CDR1 reads MNHEY; CDR2 reads SVGAGI. The CDR3 covers 13 residues. The V end was cut by 6 bases, the J end by 9 bases, with 15 bases between. CDR3: CASSRRGWTEQFF. DNA of the CDR3: TGTGCCAGCAGCCGCAGAGGGTGGACTGAGCAGTTCTTC.

The rearrangement links TRBV7-9 to TRBJ2-3; TRBD1 agrees at 11 bases. Germline lookup yields CDR1 SEHNR and CDR2 FQNEAQ (reference sequence). The V and J ends lost 4 bases and 5 bases, in that order; junction bases with no gene match: 5. The CDR3 is 15 amino acids. The CDR3 nucleotides read TGTGCCAGCAGCTCCGGACAGGGGGCAAGAGATACGCAGTATTTT. Encoded protein: CASSSGQGARDTQYF.

The chain has TRBV18 and TRBJ2-3; a weak D match, TRBD1 (6 bases). The germline V gene has CDR1 KGHSH and CDR2 LQKENI. CDR3 size: 15 residues. The V and J ends lost 3 bases and 5 bases respectively, with 15 bases between them. DNA for the CDR3: TGTGCCAGCTCACCGATAAATACAGGGAAAGATACGCAGTATTTT. Translated, it gives CASSPINTGKDTQYF.

J is TRBJ2-1 and V is TRBV11-3; 7 bases are a match to TRBD2. V lost 3 bases and J lost 7; bases outside the gene matches: 9. Germline assignment: CDR1 SGHNT and CDR2 YENEEA. The CDR3 is 15 residues long. The CDR3 spells CASSLTSFSGNEQFF. The CDR3 DNA is TGTGCCAGCAGCTTGACTAGCTTCTCGGGAAATGAGCAGTTCTTC.

V is TRBV19 and J is TRBJ2-7; possible D gene TRBD1, 5 bases. Trimming left V 3 bases short and J 3 bases short, with 6 bases between. The CDR3 loop spans 12 amino acids. The germline CDR1 and CDR2 sequences are LNHDA and SQIVND (reference sequence). The CDR3 sequence is CASSIRGYEQYF. The CDR3 bases are TGTGCCAGTAGTATTAGGGGCTACGAGCAGTACTTC.

This chain links TRBV15 with TRBJ2-1; 8 bases are shared with TRBD1. The CDR3 runs 16 residues. Germline V lookup: CDR1 LNHNV, CDR2 YYDKDF (reference sequence). Trimming removed 5 bases from V and 0 bases from J; junction bases left unmatched: 6. CDR3 nucleotides: TGTGCCACCAGCGAACAGGGGGTAGGCTCCTACAATGAGCAGTTCTTC. It specifies CATSEQGVGSYNEQFF.

The CDR3 spells CASVTSGSHNEQFF. The DNA for the CDR3 is TGTGCCAGCGTGACTAGCGGGAGCCACAATGAGCAGTTCTTC. The V gene is TRBV6-5, the J gene TRBJ2-1; 12 bases are shared with TRBD2. The ends lost 8 bases at V and 5 bases at J; junction bases unmatched: 4. In germline, CDR1 is MNHEY, CDR2 SVGAGI. The CDR3 contains 14 residues.

CDR3 protein: CAWSVGRETQYF. The CDR3 bases are TGTGCCTGGAGTGTGGGGAGGGAGACCCAGTACTTC. This sequence joins TRBV30 and TRBJ2-5, with D tentatively TRBD2 (6 bases). The V end was cut by 0 bases, the J end by 5 bases, with 7 bases between. CDR1 and CDR2 (germline): GTSNPN, SVGIG (reference sequence). The CDR3 is made up of 12 amino acids.

This chain links TRBV19 with TRBJ2-1; TRBD2 agrees at 10 bases. The CDR3 sequence is 16 residues long. In germline, CDR1 is LNHDA, CDR2 SQIVND (reference sequence). Trimming took 4 bases from V and 3 from J; bases not matched to a gene: 6. The DNA for the CDR3 is TGTGCCAGTAGTAAGCTAGCGGGAGTTAGCTACAATGAGCAGTTCTTC. Encoded protein: CASSKLAGVSYNEQFF.

V gene TRBV18 combines with J gene TRBJ2-7; possible D gene TRBD2, 6 bases. CDR1 KGHSH and CDR2 LQKENI come from the germline V gene. The CDR3 is made up of 15 amino acids. Trimming removed 3 bases at V and 4 bases at J, with 16 bases between. CDR3 in amino acids: CASSPPSIGGYEQYF. The CDR3 region has the DNA TGTGCCAGCTCACCTCCGTCAATCGGGGGATACGAGCAGTACTTC.

This chain uses TRBV6-2 or TRBV6-3 with TRBJ2-3, with no clear D. This CDR3 spans 11 amino acids. From germline, CDR1 is MNHEY and CDR2 SVGEGT. V was cut by 2 bases and J by 11 bases, with 8 bases left in between. The DNA of the CDR3 is TGTGCCAGCAGTTACCAGATAAGGCAGTATTTT. This translates into CASSYQIRQYF.

This chain uses TRBV19 with TRBJ1-5; the D gene is possibly TRBD1 (5 bases). Deletions cut 9 bases from V and 5 bases from J, with 20 bases between. CDR1 LNHDA and CDR2 SQIVND come from the germline V gene (reference sequence). This CDR3 region has 15 residues. CDR3 loop: CASIPPGGGHQPQHF. The DNA of the CDR3 is TGTGCCAGCATACCCCCGGGGGGAGGCCATCAGCCCCAGCATTTT.

The genes are TRBV4-3 and TRBJ2-2, with 8 positions matching TRBD1. Trimming at V came to 0 bases and at J to 5 bases, leaving 5 bases not matched to a gene. Per the germline V gene, CDR1 is LGHNA and CDR2 is YSLEER. This CDR3 spans 16 amino acids. DNA for the CDR3: TGCGCCAGCAGCCAAGAAGGGGACAGGTGGACCGGGGAGCTGTTTTTT. It yields the protein CASSQEGDRWTGELFF.

The chain combines TRBV10-3 with TRBJ1-1; D perhaps matches TRBD1 (6 bases). CDR1 is ENHRY, CDR2 SYGVKD, per germline. Trimming shortened V by 3 bases and J by 4 bases, and 15 bases separated the two germline ends. The CDR3 is made up of 15 amino acids. The CDR3 sequence: CAISETTGLTTEAFF. CDR3 DNA sequence: TGTGCCATCAGTGAAACGACAGGTTTGACCACTGAAGCTTTCTTT.

The chain uses TRBV19 and TRBJ1-5; the match to TRBD1 covers 7 bases. V lost 4 bases, J lost 9 bases, and 12 bases stayed unmatched. CDR1 LNHDA and CDR2 SQIVND come from the germline V gene (reference sequence). This CDR3 region has 15 residues. This CDR3 is CASSKEGAGALPQHF. CDR3 in DNA: TGTGCCAGTAGTAAAGAGGGGGCGGGTGCCTTGCCCCAGCATTTT.

The rearrangement joins TRBV5-3 to TRBJ1-1, with TRBD1 matching over 9 bases. TRBV5-3 is designated an ORF whose function remains uncertain. After removal of 10 bases from V and 8 bases from J, the junction contained 15 bases not matched to a gene. This CDR3 is 14 amino acids long. CDR3 in amino acids: CASYRDREFMEAFF. CDR3 in DNA: TGTGCCTCTTACCGGGACAGGGAATTCATGGAAGCTTTCTTT.

This chain links TRBV4-3 with TRBJ2-7; 7 nucleotides agree with TRBD2. The junction had 5 bases not matched to a gene; V was cut back by 1 base and J by 2 bases. CDR3 length equals 15 residues. Germline CDR1 LGHNA, CDR2 YSLEER. CDR3 nucleotide sequence: TGCGCCAGCAGCCAAGTTCTAGCGGCGACCTACGAGCAGTACTTC. Translated, it gives CASSQVLAATYEQYF.

Details on this clone: Compared with germline, one end of the junction differs, possibly owing to a read error. This chain uses TRBV20-1 with TRBJ1-2; D gene uncertain. The CDR3 is 9 residues long. Germline values: CDR1 DFQATT, CDR2 SNEGSKA (reference sequence). CDR3 sequence reads: CSARDLPAF. The CDR3 DNA reads as TGCAGTGCTAGAGATCTCCCCGCCTTC.

The chain is built from TRBV29-1 and TRBJ1-1; the D gene is possibly TRBD1 (5 bases). Trimming pared 7 bases from V and 7 bases from J, leaving 16 bases between. Germline assignment: CDR1 SQVTM and CDR2 ANQGSEA. There are 12 residues in the CDR3. In DNA, the CDR3 is TGCAGCGCCCTAAGAAGGGGCGTTGAAGCTTTCTTT. Encoded protein: CSALRRGVEAFF. The variable domain in full, completed from reference TRBV29-1 and TRBJ1-1, reads SAVISQKPSRDICQRGTSLTIQCQVDSQVTMMFWYRQQPGQSLTLIATANQGSEATYESGFVIDKFPISRPNLTFSTLTVSNMSPEDSSIYLCSALRRGVEAFFGQGTRLTVV.

The chain combines TRBV6-4 with TRBJ2-7; D uncertain. CDR1 is MRHNA and CDR2 is SNTAGT in the germline V gene. The CDR3 is 13 amino acids. Trimming removed 7 bases from V and 3 bases from J, with 13 bases in between. The CDR3 reads CASTLRIFYEQYF. CDR3 in DNA: TGTGCCAGCACTTTGAGGATCTTCTACGAGCAGTACTTC.

This chain uses TRBV7-2 with TRBJ1-2, with 7 bases matching TRBD1. Germline CDR1 and CDR2: SGHTA and FQGNSA. The CDR3 has 15 residues. The V gene end was trimmed by 2 bases and the J gene end by 4 bases; junction bases not matched to a gene: 7. The CDR3 coding sequence is TGTGCCAGCAGCTTATTTTCGGGACAGCGCTATGGCTACACCTTC. Its protein is CASSLFSGQRYGYTF.

V gene TRBV6-5 combines with J gene TRBJ1-2; 8 bases align to TRBD1. The CDR3 extends over 15 amino acids. Trimming cost V 2 bases and J 6 bases; bases outside gene matches: 8. CDR1 and CDR2 (germline): MNHEY, SVGAGI. The CDR3 sequence: CASSYTRTGRDGYTF. CDR3 sequence (DNA): TGTGCCAGCAGTTACACCCGGACAGGGCGAGATGGCTACACCTTC.

The chain carries TRBV6-5 and TRBJ2-5; tentative D call: TRBD1 (5 bases). V gave up 8 bases and J gave up 2 bases, with 15 bases separating them. Germline V lookup: CDR1 MNHEY, CDR2 SVGAGI. The CDR3 is 14 residues long. The CDR3 nucleotides read TGTGCCAGCGCAACACTGACAGTTCAAGAGACCCAGTACTTC. Protein sequence: CASATLTVQETQYF.

The chain employs TRBV7-9 and TRBJ2-1, with a weak D call TRBD1 (7 bases). CDR1 and CDR2 (germline): SEHNR, FQNEAQ (reference sequence). This CDR3 is 16 amino acids long. The ends were cut back, 5 bases at V and 4 bases at J, with 18 bases in the middle. The CDR3 nucleotides read TGTGCCAGCAGCCGATCCAGGACAGGACTATACAATGAGCAGTTCTTC. This sequence encodes CASSRSRTGLYNEQFF.

The chain links TRBV5-8 to TRBJ1-1; D is possibly TRBD1 (5 bases). CDR1 is SGHTS and CDR2 is YDEGEE in the germline V gene. The CDR3 spans 16 residues. The V and J ends lost 1 base and 5 bases respectively, with 18 bases between them. The CDR3 DNA is TGTGCCAGCAGCTTGCCCCTTCAAAAGGGGTCGACTGAAGCTTTCTTT. Its translation: CASSLPLQKGSTEAFF. Using reference TRBV5-8 and TRBJ1-1 for the parts outside the CDR3, the full variable domain is EAGVTQSPTHLIKTRGQQATLRCSPISGHTSVYWYQQALGLGLQFLLWYDEGEERNRGNFPPRFSGRQFPNYSSELNVNALELEDSALYLCASSLPLQKGSTEAFFGQGTRLTVV.

The chain links TRBV19 to TRBJ2-7; 8 nucleotides match TRBD2. The CDR3 is 15 amino acids. Losses at the gene ends were 3 bases for V and 0 bases for J; bases not matched to a gene: 4. CDR1 is LNHDA, CDR2 SQIVND, per germline (reference sequence). The DNA for the CDR3 is TGTGCCAGTAGTATGCTAGCGGGTACCTCCTACGAGCAGTACTTC. Amino acids: CASSMLAGTSYEQYF.

This sequence joins TRBV6-5 and TRBJ1-2; 7 bases align to TRBD1. Germline V gives CDR1 MNHEY, CDR2 SVGAGI. Trimming cost V 2 bases and J 8 bases; bases outside gene matches: 8. The CDR3 spans 14 residues. DNA for the CDR3: TGTGCCAGCAGTTACCCCGACAGGGTGGGGGGCTACACCTTC. Its translation: CASSYPDRVGGYTF.